What follows describes a single T cell receptor beta chain. V lost 8 bases and J 4 bases, leaving 11 bases between the germline ends. The CDR3 has 12 residues. Germline V CDR1 and CDR2: SGHAT, FQNNGV. This record belongs to a study of graft-versus-host responses after intestinal transplantation. Assay used: immunoSEQ multiplex PCR; TCRdb lists only in-frame clones, some missing. The sample records roughly 40,000 clones, 90% to 95% being singletons. The sequence was collected from a human patient who received an intestinal transplant, so some T cells may come from the graft donor. The sample consisted of PBMCs, taken approximately 100 weeks after intestinal transplantation. This rearrangement joins TRBV11-2 to TRBJ1-2; tentatively, D is TRBD1 (6 bases). The CDR3 reads CASSRDTYGYTF. The CDR3 coding sequence is TGTGCCAGCTCCCGGGACACCTATGGCTACACCTTC.